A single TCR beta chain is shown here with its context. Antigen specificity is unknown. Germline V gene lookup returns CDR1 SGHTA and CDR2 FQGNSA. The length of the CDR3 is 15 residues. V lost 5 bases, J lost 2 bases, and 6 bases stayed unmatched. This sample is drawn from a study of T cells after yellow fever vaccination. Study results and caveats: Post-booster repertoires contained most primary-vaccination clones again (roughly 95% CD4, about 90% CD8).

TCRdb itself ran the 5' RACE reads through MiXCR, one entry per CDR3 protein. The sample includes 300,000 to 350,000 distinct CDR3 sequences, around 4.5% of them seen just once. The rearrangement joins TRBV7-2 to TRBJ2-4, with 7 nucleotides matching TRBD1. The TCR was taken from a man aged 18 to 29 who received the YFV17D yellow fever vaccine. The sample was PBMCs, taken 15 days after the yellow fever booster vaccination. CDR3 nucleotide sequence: TGTGCCAGCAGCCTAGGGGGCAGTACCAAAAACATTCAGTACTTC. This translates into CASSLGGSTKNIQYF.